This TCR beta chain stems from a study of cytomegalovirus exposure and HLA in healthy donors. The germline V gene encodes CDR1 SEHNR and CDR2 FQNEAQ (reference sequence). The V gene end was trimmed by 5 bases and the J gene end by 2 bases; junction bases not matched to a gene: 8. The CDR3 has 16 residues. The data were produced by immunoSEQ multiplex PCR, yet TCRdb's version contains in-frame clones alone and is incomplete. The sample shows 90,000 to 110,000 clones, approximately 91% of them seen only once. The sequencing sample was made of PBMCs. The V call is TRBV7-9, the J call TRBJ2-2; 7 nucleotides match TRBD2. This clonotype was obtained from a woman between 18 and 29 years old in good health and CMV-seronegative. This CDR3 is CASSHSLAVNTGELFF. The CDR3 DNA sequence: TGTGCCAGCAGCCACTCCCTAGCGGTCAACACCGGGGAGCTGTTTTTT.